The 11 T cell receptor beta chains listed next were all sequenced from one sample in a study of cytomegalovirus exposure and HLA in healthy donors (TCRdb year 2017). The library was prepared using the immunoSEQ multiplex PCR assay. For the multiplex PCR, a mixture combining 60 forward primers for TCR Vbeta segments and 13 reverse primers for TCR Jbeta segments was used. TCRdb mirrors the immuneACCESS table, restricted to in-frame sequences. Some clones are absent from its copies; in checked studies, under half trace to an unresolved V gene, and the reason for the others is unknown. The sample table records 180,000 or so clones; 80% to 90% of these occur just once. The ten top clones hold more than 0.25% of the sample. The specimen was PBMCs. The receptors were sampled from a woman in her 30s in good health and CMV-seronegative.

The rearrangement joins TRBV2 to TRBJ1-3, with D perhaps matching TRBD1 (5 bases). V shed 2 bases and J shed 2 bases, with 10 bases lying between them. From germline, CDR1 is SNHLY and CDR2 FYNNEI. The CDR3 extends over 15 amino acids. The CDR3: CASSESTGAGNTIYF. The CDR3 DNA is TGTGCCAGCAGTGAAAGTACAGGTGCTGGAAACACCATATATTTT.

The chain joins TRBV5-4 to TRBJ1-1; D gene unclear. CDR1 is SGHNT, CDR2 YYREEE, per germline (reference sequence). CDR3 length equals 13 residues. The V end lost 0 bases, the J end lost 1 base, and 4 bases lay between the germline ends. CDR3 in amino acids: CASSLGGNTEAFF. CDR3 nucleotide sequence: TGTGCCAGCAGCTTGGGAGGGAACACTGAAGCTTTCTTT.

This rearrangement joins TRBV14 to TRBJ2-7; no clear D. Germline V gives CDR1 SGHDN, CDR2 FVKESK. The CDR3 is 17 residues long. The V end lost 0 bases, the J end lost 2 bases, and 17 bases lay between the germline ends. The CDR3 is CASSQDWLAGPTYEQYF. The DNA for the CDR3 is TGTGCCAGCAGCCAAGATTGGTTGGCAGGTCCTACCTACGAGCAGTACTTC.

The chain employs TRBV9 and TRBJ2-5; D is uncertain. V was pared by 0 bases and J by 5 bases, with 8 bases between. The CDR3 covers 13 residues. The V gene's germline CDR1 is SGDLS and CDR2 YYNGEE. CDR3 sequence: CASSVGSRETQYF. The CDR3 nucleotides are TGTGCCAGCAGCGTAGGGTCCCGGGAGACCCAGTACTTC.

The V call is TRBV2, the J call TRBJ1-2, with a weak D call TRBD1 (5 bases). V shed 0 bases and J shed 4 bases, with 12 bases lying between them. The length of the CDR3 is 15 residues. The germline V gene has CDR1 SNHLY and CDR2 FYNNEI. The CDR3: CASSEASTDSYGYTF. CDR3 bases: TGTGCCAGCAGTGAAGCGTCGACAGATTCCTATGGCTACACCTTC.

V usage is TRBV29-1 and J usage is TRBJ2-7; 7 bases are a match to TRBD1. The V segment lost 4 bases and the J segment 3 bases; nucleotides outside the gene matches: 3. Germline CDR1 is SQVTM and CDR2 is ANQGSEA. There are 12 residues in the CDR3. DNA for the CDR3: TGCAGCGTTGTAGGGGACAGCTACGAGCAGTACTTC. This encodes CSVVGDSYEQYF.

The chain uses TRBV10-3 and TRBJ2-1, with TRBD2 identical over 10 bases. This CDR3 comprises 20 residues. Trimming removed 0 bases from V and 6 bases from J; junction bases left unmatched: 17. Germline V gives CDR1 ENHRY, CDR2 SYGVKD. DNA of the CDR3: TGTGCCATCAGTGAGTCGACTGAGGTGTTAGGGACTAGCGCCCTCAATGAGCAGTTCTTC. Translation: CAISESTEVLGTSALNEQFF.

V is TRBV4-1 and J is TRBJ2-2, with a weak D call TRBD1 (5 bases). CDR1 MGHRA and CDR2 YSYEKL come from the germline V gene. CDR3 length equals 15 residues. V dropped 4 bases and J dropped 6 bases, with 15 bases sitting between them. Here the CDR3 reads CASSRLIQGPGELFF. CDR3 nucleotides: TGCGCCAGCAGCCGCCTTATCCAGGGCCCCGGGGAGCTGTTTTTT.

This clone showed up just a few times. This chain joins TRBV5-4 and TRBJ1-2; D not certain. V was clipped by 0 bases and J by 1 base, with 16 bases between them. The CDR3 covers 17 residues. The germline gives CDR1 SGHNT, CDR2 YYREEE (reference sequence). The CDR3 nucleotides are TGTGCCAGCAGCTTGGGAAAGGCCCAGACTAATAACTATGGCTACACCTTC. This translates into CASSLGKAQTNNYGYTF. Using reference TRBV5-4 and TRBJ1-2 for the parts outside the CDR3, the full variable domain is ETGVTQSPTHLIKTRGQQVTLRCSSQSGHNTVSWYQQALGQGPQFIFQYYREEENGRGNFPPRFSGLQFPNYSSELNVNALELDDSALYLCASSLGKAQTNNYGYTFGSGTRLTVV.

CDR3: CASSNDLSGSLVRVGAEKLFF. CDR3 nucleotides: TGTGCCAGCAGCAACGACCTGAGTGGTTCCCTTGTCAGAGTGGGGGCGGAAAAACTGTTTTTT. The V and J genes are TRBV28 and TRBJ1-4, with a possible D match to TRBD1 (6 bases). Germline loops: CDR1 MDHEN, CDR2 SYDVKM. V was pared by 6 bases and J by 8 bases, with 37 bases between. This CDR3 comprises 21 residues.

The chain links TRBV9 to TRBJ2-1, with TRBD2 identical over 9 bases. With V trimmed by 0 bases and J by 4 bases, 11 bases remained unmatched. Per germline, CDR1 SGDLS and CDR2 YYNGEE. The length of the CDR3 is 18 residues. CDR3 in DNA: TGTGCCAGCAGCGTAGATCGACACCTAGCGGGAAGGTACAATGAGCAGTTCTTC. This sequence encodes CASSVDRHLAGRYNEQFF.